This TCR beta chain was identified during a study of blood T cell repertoires in COVID-19. Across fewer than 25 US areas, participants ranged in age from roughly 18 to 95 years. Per germline, CDR1 SGHTA and CDR2 FQGTGA. V was pared by 7 bases and J by 7 bases, with 7 bases of the junction left unmatched. This CDR3 is built from 14 residues. Study processing details: The authors estimated nucleated cell counts from reference gene primer amplification. Sequenced by immunoSEQ multiplex PCR; TCRdb stores in-frame clones only, minus some. V and J calls and clone size follow that table, whereas D and trimming were derived from the DNA. The sample has some 240,000 clones, about 86% seen once.

The receptor comes from a man between 25 and 39 years old with acute COVID-19. The sequencing sample was made of PBMCs or T cells enriched from blood (not recorded which). This chain links TRBV7-3 with TRBJ2-2; 9 bases line up with TRBD2. CDR3 DNA sequence: TGTGCCAGCAACCCTAGCGGGGCTGACGGGGAGCTGTTTTTT. Translation gives CASNPSGADGELFF.